The text below deals with one T cell receptor (beta chain). Its cognate antigen is unknown. The data derive from a study of cytomegalovirus exposure and HLA in healthy donors. Study-level points and caveats: It was reported that TCR beta sequences correctly inferred the HLA-A and HLA-B alleles for most subjects. Some TCR beta chains (over 150 of them) were listed as cytomegalovirus-associated.

PCR used 60 Vbeta primers and 13 Jbeta primers. Sequencing used immunoSEQ multiplex PCR; TCRdb keeps in-frame clones, though not all of them. In the table there are about 140,000 clones, 75% to 85% of which are singletons. The clonotype was recovered from a female donor in good health and CMV-seronegative. The sequenced material came from PBMCs.

CDR3 sequence (DNA): TGTGCCAGCTCACCACCGACAGGGGCTTTGAACACTGAAGCTTTCTTT. It translates to CASSPPTGALNTEAFF. The V call is TRBV18, the J call TRBJ1-1; 8 nucleotides align to TRBD1. Germline CDR1 reads KGHSH; CDR2 reads LQKENI. Trimming took 0 bases from V and 0 from J; bases not matched to a gene: 3. The CDR3 covers 16 residues.